The rows below give T cell receptor beta chains drawn from one sample of a study of T cells in Graves' hyperthyroidism and ophthalmopathy. TCRdb fed the multiplex PCR reads into MiXCR, producing one record per CDR3 protein. The sample includes about 130,000 distinct CDR3 sequences, approximately 20% of them seen just once. The sample taken for sequencing was blood. The origin of the receptors is a woman in her 50s with Graves' hyperthyroidism that later progressed to Graves' ophthalmopathy. The CDR3 runs from the conserved cysteine through the conserved F or W. A D gene is named only where the DNA matches it firmly. Size is omitted from some rows. Given values are once, few, many or a class for expanded clones.

>.|TRBJ2-1|TRBV7-3|TRBD2
CASSFLAGGPSGEQFF
TGTGCCAGCAGCTTTTTAGCGGGAGGGCCATCGGGTGAGCAGTTCTTC
>many|TRBJ2-7|TRBV7-9|.
CASSLKLSSSSSSYEQYF
TGTGCCAGCAGCTTAAAGTTGTCTAGCAGCTCGAGCTCCTACGAGCAGTACTTC
>many|TRBJ1-5|TRBV7-2|.
CASSLSDRLGQPQHF
TGTGCCAGCAGCTTATCCGACCGCCTGGGGCAGCCCCAGCATTTT
>many|TRBJ1-1|TRBV30|.
CAWSAGGLNTEAFF
TGTGCCTGGAGTGCAGGTGGGTTGAACACTGAAGCTTTCTTT
>.|TRBJ1-4|TRBV5-1|TRBD1
CASSFGDRATNEKLFF
TGCGCCAGCAGCTTCGGGGACAGGGCAACTAATGAAAAACTGTTTTTT
>.|TRBJ2-2|TRBV25-1|TRBD2
CASSEIRVYSGRVTNTGELFF
TGTGCCAGCAGTGAAATTCGAGTCTATAGCGGGAGGGTGACGAACACCGGGGAGCTGTTTTTT
>.|TRBJ1-2|TRBV2|TRBD1
CASRDLETGGYGYTF
TGTGCCAGCAGGGACCTGGAGACAGGGGGCTATGGCTACACCTTC
>.|TRBJ1-4|TRBV3-1|.
CASSYSANNEKLFF
TGTGCCAGCAGTTACTCGGCCAATAATGAAAAACTGTTTTTT
>many|TRBJ2-5|TRBV18|.
CASSQRTSNQETQYF
TGTGCCAGCTCTCAAAGAACTAGCAACCAAGAGACCCAGTACTTC
>.|TRBJ2-1|TRBV3-1|TRBD2
CASGLAGVGNEQFF
TGTGCCAGCGGTCTAGCGGGAGTGGGTAATGAGCAGTTCTTC
>.|TRBJ2-5|TRBV20-1|TRBD2
CSAKILAGGLEETQYF
TGCAGTGCTAAGATCCTAGCGGGAGGGTTGGAAGAGACCCAGTACTTC
>many|TRBJ2-2|TRBV7-6|.
CASSSQGSTNTGELFF
TGTGCCAGCAGCTCACAGGGAAGTACGAACACCGGGGAGCTGTTTTTT
>.|TRBJ2-4|TRBV5-8|.
CASSFGAGAKNIQYF
TGTGCCAGCAGCTTTGGCGCGGGAGCCAAAAACATTCAGTACTTC
>.|TRBJ1-1|TRBV2|TRBD1
CASRTGTGGAATFF
TGTGCCAGCAGAACCGGGACAGGGGGCGCGGCGACTTTCTTT
>many|TRBJ2-1|TRBV7-3|.
CASSERGGTYNEQFF
TGTGCCAGCAGCGAACGTGGGGGAACCTACAATGAGCAGTTCTTC
>.|TRBJ2-3|TRBV27|TRBD2
CASTTGGHTQYF
TGTGCCAGCACCACGGGGGGTCATACGCAGTATTTT
>many|TRBJ1-2|TRBV29-1|.
CSVGAAPAGGYTF
TGCAGCGTAGGGGCCGCCCCGGCGGGTGGCTACACCTTC
>many|TRBJ2-7|TRBV5-5|TRBD1
CASSPRMDRAIEQYF
TGTGCCAGCAGCCCCCGAATGGACAGGGCAATCGAGCAGTACTTC
>.|TRBJ2-2|TRBV30|TRBD1
CAWSPGTGNTGELFF
TGTGCCTGGAGTCCCGGGACAGGGAACACCGGGGAGCTGTTTTTT
>many|TRBJ2-5|TRBV7-9|.
CASSSTAQETQYF
TGTGCCAGCAGCTCGACAGCACAAGAGACCCAGTACTTC
>many|TRBJ2-2|TRBV6-1|.
CASRTRYWPGELFF
TGTGCCAGCAGAACGCGCTACTGGCCCGGGGAGCTGTTTTTT
>many|TRBJ2-7|TRBV20-1|TRBD2
CSANSEGGGPYEQYF
TGCAGTGCTAACTCGGAGGGCGGGGGGCCCTACGAGCAGTACTTC
>many|TRBJ2-5|TRBV6-1|.
CASRAVIETQYF
TGTGCCAGCCGAGCGGTGATCGAGACCCAGTACTTC
>.|TRBJ2-6|TRBV27|.
CASSSSAIQSSGANVLTF
TGTGCCAGCAGTTCCTCCGCGATACAGAGCTCTGGGGCCAACGTCCTGACTTTC
>few|TRBJ2-1|TRBV6-5|.
CASSYERGTHNKQFF
TGTGCCAGCAGTTACGAAAGAGGGACCCACAATAAGCAGTTCTTC
>many|TRBJ2-5|TRBV12-3/TRBV12-4|TRBD2
CASSPLAGGETQYF
TGTGCCAGCAGTCCCCTAGCGGGAGGAGAGACCCAGTACTTC
>many|TRBJ2-1|TRBV5-1|TRBD2
CASSLGGSSYNEQFF
TGCGCCAGCAGCTTGGGCGGGAGCTCCTACAATGAGCAGTTCTTC
>.|TRBJ2-2|TRBV11-2|TRBD2
CASSPRLAGRGDTGELFF
TGTGCCAGCAGTCCTCGACTAGCGGGCCGGGGGGACACCGGGGAGCTGTTTTTT
>many|TRBJ1-1|TRBV5-1|.
CASSLAGEARTEAFF
TGCGCCAGCAGCTTGGCAGGGGAAGCTCGCACTGAAGCTTTCTTT
>few|TRBJ2-5|TRBV12-3/TRBV12-4|.
CASSRLTQETQYF
TGTGCCAGCAGTAGGCTTACCCAAGAGACCCAGTACTTC
>many|TRBJ2-7|TRBV6-1|.
CASSHLDEQYF
TGTGCCAGCAGTCACCTTGACGAGCAGTACTTC
>many|TRBJ2-2|TRBV6-2/TRBV6-3|.
CASTQRRDMNTGELFF
TGTGCCAGCACCCAGAGACGGGACATGAACACCGGGGAGCTGTTTTTT
>many|TRBJ1-5|TRBV18|TRBD1
CASSPAGQSNQPQHF
TGTGCCAGCTCACCAGCGGGACAGTCCAATCAGCCCCAGCATTTT
>many|TRBJ2-3|TRBV18|.
CASSPRTDTQYF
TGTGCCAGCTCACCACGCACAGATACGCAGTATTTT
>once|TRBJ1-5|TRBV12-3/TRBV12-4|.
CASKQGWNQPQHF
TGTGCCAGTAAACAGGGTTGGAATCAGCCCCAGCATTTT
>many|TRBJ1-2|TRBV27|.
CASRRTAQGGYGYTF
TGTGCCAGCAGGAGGACAGCCCAGGGCGGCTATGGCTACACCTTC
>.|TRBJ2-1|TRBV20-1|TRBD2
CSARDGTSVREQFF
TGCAGTGCTAGAGATGGGACTAGCGTGCGGGAGCAGTTCTTC
>.|TRBJ2-7|TRBV6-1|TRBD2
CASSELAGGGEQYF
TGTGCCAGCAGCGAACTAGCGGGAGGTGGCGAGCAGTACTTC
>few|TRBJ2-6|TRBV10-3|.
CAIWVSGANVLTF
TGTGCCATCTGGGTTTCTGGGGCCAACGTCCTGACTTTC
>many|TRBJ2-5|TRBV18|TRBD1
CASSPTGEETQYF
TGTGCCAGCTCACCAACAGGGGAAGAGACCCAGTACTTC
>once|TRBJ2-1|TRBV20-1|TRBD2
CSGGGPRGGNEQFF
TGCAGTGGCGGGGGGCCGCGGGGAGGCAATGAGCAGTTCTTC
>.|TRBJ1-2|TRBV28|TRBD1
CASGTGNADGYTF
TGTGCTTCCGGGACAGGGAATGCGGATGGCTACACCTTC